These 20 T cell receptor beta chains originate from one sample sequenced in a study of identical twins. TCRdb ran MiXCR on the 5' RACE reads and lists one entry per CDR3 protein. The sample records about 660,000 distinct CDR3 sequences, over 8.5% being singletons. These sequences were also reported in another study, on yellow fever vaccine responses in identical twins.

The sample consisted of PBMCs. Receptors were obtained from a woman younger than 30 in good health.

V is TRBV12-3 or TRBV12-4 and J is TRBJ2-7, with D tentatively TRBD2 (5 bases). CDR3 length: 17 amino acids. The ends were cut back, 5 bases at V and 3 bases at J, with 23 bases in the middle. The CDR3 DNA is TGTGCCAGCAGTGAGTCGGGGAGCAGTCAAGTCAACTACGAGCAGTACTTC. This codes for CASSESGSSQVNYEQYF.

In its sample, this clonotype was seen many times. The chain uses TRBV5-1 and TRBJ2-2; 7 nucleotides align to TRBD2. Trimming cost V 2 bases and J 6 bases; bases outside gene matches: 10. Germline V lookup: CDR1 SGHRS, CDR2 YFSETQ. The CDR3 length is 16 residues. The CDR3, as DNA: TGCGCCAGCAGCTTCGGTGGCGGGGGAAAGGCCGGGGAGCTGTTTTTT. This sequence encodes CASSFGGGGKAGELFF.

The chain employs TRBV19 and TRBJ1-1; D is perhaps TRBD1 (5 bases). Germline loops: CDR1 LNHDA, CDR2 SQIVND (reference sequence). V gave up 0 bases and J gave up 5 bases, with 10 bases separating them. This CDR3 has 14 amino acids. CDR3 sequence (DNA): TGTGCCAGTAGTATAGACGGGACGGCGACTGAAGCTTTCTTT. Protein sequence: CASSIDGTATEAFF.

CDR3 bases: TGTGCCAGCCAGGGACTAGCGGATGAAGATACGCAGTATTTT. It specifies CASQGLADEDTQYF. The gene calls are TRBV11-3 and TRBJ2-3, with 11 bases fitting TRBD2. This CDR3 spans 14 amino acids. In germline, CDR1 is SGHNT, CDR2 YENEEA. V lost 8 bases and J lost 5; bases outside the gene matches: 6.

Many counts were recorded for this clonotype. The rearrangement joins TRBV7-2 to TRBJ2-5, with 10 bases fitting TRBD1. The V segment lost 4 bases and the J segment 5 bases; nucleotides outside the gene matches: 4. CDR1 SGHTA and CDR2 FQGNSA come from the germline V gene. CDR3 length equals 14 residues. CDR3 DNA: TGTGCCAGCAGCTCTGGACAGGGGGAGGAGACCCAGTACTTC. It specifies CASSSGQGEETQYF. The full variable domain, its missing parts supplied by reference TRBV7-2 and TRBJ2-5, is GAGVSQSPSNKVTEKGKDVELRCDPISGHTALYWYRQSLGQGLEFLIYFQGNSAPDKSGLPSDRFSAERTGGSVSTLTIQRTQQEDSAVYLCASSSGQGEETQYFGPGTRLLVL.

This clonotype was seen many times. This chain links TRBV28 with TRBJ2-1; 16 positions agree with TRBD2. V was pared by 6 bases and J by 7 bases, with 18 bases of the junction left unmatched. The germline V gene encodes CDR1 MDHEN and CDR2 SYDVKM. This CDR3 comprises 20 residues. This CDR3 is CASSTLSPGLAGGHLNEQFF. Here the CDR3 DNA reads TGTGCCAGCAGCACGCTATCTCCGGGACTAGCGGGGGGGCACCTGAATGAGCAGTTCTTC.

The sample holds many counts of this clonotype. For the CDR3, the DNA is TGCGCCAGCAGCGTAGCCGGGACTAGCGGCTACGAGCAGTACTTC. Encoded protein: CASSVAGTSGYEQYF. This chain connects TRBV5-1 to TRBJ2-7; 11 nucleotides match TRBD2. The CDR3 consists of 15 residues. Germline V gives CDR1 SGHRS, CDR2 YFSETQ. With 4 bases clipped from V and 3 bases from J, the junction kept 6 bases outside the gene matches.

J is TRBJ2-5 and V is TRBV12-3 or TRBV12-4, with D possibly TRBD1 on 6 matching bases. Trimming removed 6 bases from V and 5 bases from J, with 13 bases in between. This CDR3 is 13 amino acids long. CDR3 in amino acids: CASSPGAVETQYF. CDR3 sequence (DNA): TGTGCCAGCAGCCCAGGGGCTGTGGAGACCCAGTACTTC.

CDR3 sequence reads: CASSLSSGAFNEQFF. DNA for the CDR3: TGTGCCAGCAGTTTGTCGAGTGGGGCCTTCAATGAGCAGTTCTTC. The chain has TRBV12-3 or TRBV12-4 and TRBJ2-1; tentative D call: TRBD1 (5 bases). Trimming cost V 3 bases and J 6 bases, with 15 bases left between them. The CDR3 has 15 amino acids.

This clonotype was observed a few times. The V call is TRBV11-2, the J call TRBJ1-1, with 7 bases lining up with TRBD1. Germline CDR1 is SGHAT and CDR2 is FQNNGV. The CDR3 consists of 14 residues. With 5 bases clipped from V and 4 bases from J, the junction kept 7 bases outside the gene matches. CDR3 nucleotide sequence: TGTGCCAGCAGCCTAACGACAGGGAGCACTGAAGCTTTCTTT. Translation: CASSLTTGSTEAFF.

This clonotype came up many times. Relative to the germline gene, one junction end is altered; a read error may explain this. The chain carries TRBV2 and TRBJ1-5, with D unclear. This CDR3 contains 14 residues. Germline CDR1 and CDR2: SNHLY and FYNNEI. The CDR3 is CASSKAQGNQPQHF. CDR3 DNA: TGTGCCAGCAGTAAAGCCCAGGGCAATCAGCCCCAGCATTTT.

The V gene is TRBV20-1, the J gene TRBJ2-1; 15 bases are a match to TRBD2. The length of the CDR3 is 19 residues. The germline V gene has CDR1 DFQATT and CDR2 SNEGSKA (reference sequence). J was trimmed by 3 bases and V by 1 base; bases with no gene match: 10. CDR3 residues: CSARGGGGTSGRSYNEQFF. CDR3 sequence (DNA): TGCAGTGCTAGAGGGGGGGGAGGGACTAGCGGGAGGAGCTACAATGAGCAGTTCTTC.

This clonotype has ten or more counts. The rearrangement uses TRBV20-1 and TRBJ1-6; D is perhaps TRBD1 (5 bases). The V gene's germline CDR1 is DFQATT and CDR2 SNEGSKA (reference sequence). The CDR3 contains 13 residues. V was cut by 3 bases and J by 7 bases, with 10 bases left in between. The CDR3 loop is CSARRQSNSPLHF. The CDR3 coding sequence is TGCAGTGCTAGGCGACAGTCCAATTCACCCCTCCACTTT.

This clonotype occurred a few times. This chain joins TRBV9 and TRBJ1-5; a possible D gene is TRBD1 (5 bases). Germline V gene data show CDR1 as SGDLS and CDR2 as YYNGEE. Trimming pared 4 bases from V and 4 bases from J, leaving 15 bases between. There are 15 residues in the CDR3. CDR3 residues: CASSLQGSPNQPQHF. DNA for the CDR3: TGTGCCAGCAGCCTCCAGGGATCCCCGAATCAGCCCCAGCATTTT.

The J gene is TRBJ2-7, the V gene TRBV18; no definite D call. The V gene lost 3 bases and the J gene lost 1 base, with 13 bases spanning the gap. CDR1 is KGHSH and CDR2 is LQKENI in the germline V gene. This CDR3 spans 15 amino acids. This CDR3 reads CASSPPSAGSYEQYF. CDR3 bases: TGTGCCAGCTCACCCCCCTCCGCAGGATCCTACGAGCAGTACTTC.

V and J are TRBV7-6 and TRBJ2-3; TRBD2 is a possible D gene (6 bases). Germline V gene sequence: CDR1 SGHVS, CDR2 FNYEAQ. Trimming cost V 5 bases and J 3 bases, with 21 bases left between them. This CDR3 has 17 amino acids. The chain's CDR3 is CASSPPPEGIGTDTQYF. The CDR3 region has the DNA TGTGCCAGCAGCCCCCCCCCGGAGGGAATCGGTACAGATACGCAGTATTTT.

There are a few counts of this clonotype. CDR3 sequence (DNA): TGTGCCAGCTCACCATCCACAGCGATGACCTACGAGCAGTACTTC. It translates to CASSPSTAMTYEQYF. The rearrangement links TRBV18 to TRBJ2-7, with no clear D. Germline CDR1 and CDR2: KGHSH and LQKENI. The CDR3 runs to 15 residues. Trimming pared 2 bases from V and 2 bases from J, leaving 13 bases between. Full variable domain (rest looked up from reference TRBV18 and TRBJ2-7): NAGVMQNPRHLVRRRGQEARLRCSPMKGHSHVYWYRQLPEEGLKFMVYLQKENIIDESGMPKERFSAEFPKEGPSILRIQQVVRGDSAAYFCASSPSTAMTYEQYFGPGTRLTVT.

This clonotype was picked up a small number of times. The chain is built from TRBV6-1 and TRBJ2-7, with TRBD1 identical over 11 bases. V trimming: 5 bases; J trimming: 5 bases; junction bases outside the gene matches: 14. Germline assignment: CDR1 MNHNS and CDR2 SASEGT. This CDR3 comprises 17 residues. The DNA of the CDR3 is TGTGCCAGCAGTCGCACTACCGGGACAGGGGGTTTCCACGAGCAGTACTTC. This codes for CASSRTTGTGGFHEQYF.

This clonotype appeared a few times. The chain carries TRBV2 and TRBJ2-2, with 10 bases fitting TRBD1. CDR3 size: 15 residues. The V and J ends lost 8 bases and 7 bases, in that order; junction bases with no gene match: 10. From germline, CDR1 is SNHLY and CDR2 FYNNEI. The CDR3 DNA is TGTGCCAGCCGAGGGGGACAGGGGTCCGGCGGGGAGCTGTTTTTT. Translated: CASRGGQGSGGELFF.

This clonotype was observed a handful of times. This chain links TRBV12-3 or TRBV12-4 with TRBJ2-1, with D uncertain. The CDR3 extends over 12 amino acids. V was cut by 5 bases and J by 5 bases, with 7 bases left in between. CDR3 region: CASSPPDNEQFF. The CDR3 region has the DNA TGTGCCAGCAGTCCCCCGGACAATGAGCAGTTCTTC.